The rows below give T cell receptor beta chains drawn from one sample of a study of OX40 agonist ivuxolimab in advanced cancers. The method was immunoSEQ multiplex PCR; TCRdb's version includes in-frame clones alone and lacks a portion of them. The sample holds about 34,000 clones, roughly 80% seen once. The sequences come from CD4+ or CD8+ T cells sorted from blood, collected in a trial of the OX40 agonist ivuxolimab. These receptors were obtained from an adult with an advanced solid tumor such as melanoma, head and neck, liver or kidney cancer. Both conserved end residues are part of each CDR3. The D gene is left open where the match is weak. Expanded clones are given a class, and other clones once, few, many or no size at all.

j_gene	abundance	v_gene	d_gene	CDR3aa	CDR3nt
TRBJ1-6	-	TRBV2	-	CASSRGGGVMPSPLHF	TGTGCCAGCAGCAGAGGGGGGGGAGTAATGCCTTCACCCCTCCACTTT
TRBJ2-7	-	TRBV5-6	TRBD2	CASSLVRLAGGYEQYF	TGTGCCAGCAGCTTGGTGCGGCTAGCGGGAGGCTACGAGCAGTACTTC
TRBJ2-2	-	TRBV5-1	TRBD2	CASTPGEGPTGELFF	TGCGCCAGCACCCCCGGGGAGGGGCCCACCGGGGAGCTGTTTTTT
TRBJ2-2	-	TRBV5-1	TRBD1	CASGDRGTGELFF	TGCGCCAGCGGGGACAGGGGGACCGGGGAGCTGTTTTTT
TRBJ1-1	-	TRBV19	-	CASRGRSTEAFF	TGTGCCAGTAGGGGACGTTCCACTGAAGCTTTCTTT
TRBJ2-2	-	TRBV6-4	-	CASSEAPYTGELFF	TGTGCCAGCAGTGAGGCACCATACACCGGGGAGCTGTTTTTT
TRBJ1-1	-	TRBV7-2	-	CASSPDFMNTEAFF	TGTGCCAGCAGCCCGGACTTCATGAACACTGAAGCTTTCTTT
TRBJ2-4	-	TRBV5-1	-	CASSGDGAKNIQYF	TGCGCCAGCAGCGGGGACGGGGCCAAAAACATTCAGTACTTC
TRBJ2-2	-	TRBV30	TRBD1	CAWRATGYTGELFF	TGTGCCTGGAGGGCGACAGGGTACACCGGGGAGCTGTTTTTT
TRBJ1-4	few	TRBV9	TRBD1	CASSYRGGNEKLFF	TGTGCCAGCAGCTACAGGGGCGGAAATGAAAAACTGTTTTTT
TRBJ2-2	once	TRBV5-4	-	CASSLTSSPAGELFF	TGTGCCAGCAGCCTCACTAGCTCCCCCGCCGGGGAGCTGTTTTTT
TRBJ1-5	-	TRBV7-2	TRBD1	CASSSPAGRGYNQPQHF	TGTGCCAGCAGCTCCCCTGCGGGCAGGGGGTACAATCAGCCCCAGCATTTT
TRBJ1-6	-	TRBV6-5	-	CASSSDNSPLHF	TGTGCCAGCAGTTCGGACAATTCACCCCTCCACTTT
TRBJ1-6	-	TRBV5-1	-	CASSIQGRRGNSPLHF	TGCGCCAGCAGCATCCAGGGACGCCGCGGGAATTCACCCCTCCACTTT
TRBJ1-1	-	TRBV27	-	CASSPRPTGNTEAFF	TGTGCCAGCAGTCCCCGACCGACAGGGAACACTGAAGCTTTCTTT
TRBJ2-2	once	TRBV19	-	CASSIAGASGELFF	TGTGCCAGTAGTATAGCCGGGGCTTCCGGGGAGCTGTTTTTT
TRBJ1-4	few	TRBV5-1	-	CASSLVANEKLFF	TGCGCCAGCAGCTTGGTTGCTAATGAAAAACTGTTTTTT
TRBJ1-1	few	TRBV11-2	-	CASSLGGNTEAFF	TGTGCCAGCAGCCTAGGCGGGAACACTGAAGCTTTCTTT
TRBJ1-3	few	TRBV5-6	-	CASSVRRRNPAGNTIYF	TGTGCCAGCAGCGTCCGGCGGAGAAATCCGGCTGGAAACACCATATATTTT
TRBJ2-7	-	TRBV28	TRBD1	CATGQASYEQYF	TGTGCGACGGGACAGGCATCCTACGAGCAGTACTTC
TRBJ1-2	-	TRBV5-4	-	CASSPAGVQNYGYTF	TGTGCCAGCAGCCCGGCGGGCGTGCAAAACTATGGCTACACCTTC
TRBJ2-2	-	TRBV11-3	-	CASSLNLNRGELFF	TGTGCCAGCAGCTTAAATCTTAATAGGGGGGAGCTGTTTTTT
TRBJ1-1	few	TRBV7-2	-	CASSLYSNGEAFF	TGTGCCAGCAGCCTATACAGTAACGGTGAAGCTTTCTTT
TRBJ1-1	once	TRBV7-8	TRBD1	CASSPDRDSLEAFF	TGTGCCAGCAGCCCCGACAGGGACTCCCTCGAAGCTTTCTTT
TRBJ2-2	-	TRBV19	-	CASSQGTNTGELFF	TGTGCCAGTAGTCAGGGAACGAACACCGGGGAGCTGTTTTTT
TRBJ1-1	-	TRBV30	-	CAWSEVREAFF	TGTGCCTGGTCCGAAGTGAGAGAAGCTTTCTTT
TRBJ1-6	-	TRBV30	-	CAWSGIFGGMRNSPLHF	TGTGCCTGGAGCGGGATATTTGGGGGAATGAGAAATTCACCCCTCCACTTT
TRBJ1-1	-	TRBV6-1	TRBD1	CASSRNRGAEAFF	TGTGCCAGCAGTAGAAACAGGGGCGCTGAAGCTTTCTTT
TRBJ1-2	-	TRBV15	TRBD1	CATSSGQGYGYTF	TGTGCCACCAGCAGTGGACAGGGTTATGGCTACACCTTC